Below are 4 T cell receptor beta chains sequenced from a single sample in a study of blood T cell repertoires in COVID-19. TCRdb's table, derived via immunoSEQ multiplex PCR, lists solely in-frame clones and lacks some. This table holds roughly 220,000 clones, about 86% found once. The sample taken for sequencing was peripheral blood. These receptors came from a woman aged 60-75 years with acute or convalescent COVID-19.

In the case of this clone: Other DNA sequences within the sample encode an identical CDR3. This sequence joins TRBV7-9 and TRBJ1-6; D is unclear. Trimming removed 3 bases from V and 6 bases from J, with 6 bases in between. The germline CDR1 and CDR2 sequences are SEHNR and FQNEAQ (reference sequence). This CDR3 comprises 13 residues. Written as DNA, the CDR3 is TGTGCCAGCAGCTTGGAGGGTAATTCACCCCTCCACTTT. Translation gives CASSLEGNSPLHF.

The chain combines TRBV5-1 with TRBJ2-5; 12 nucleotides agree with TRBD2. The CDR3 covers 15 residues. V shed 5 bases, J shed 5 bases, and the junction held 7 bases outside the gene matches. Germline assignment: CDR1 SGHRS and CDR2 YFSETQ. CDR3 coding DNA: TGCGCCAGCAGGTCTGGGACTAGCGGGTCGGAGACCCAGTACTTC. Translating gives CASRSGTSGSETQYF. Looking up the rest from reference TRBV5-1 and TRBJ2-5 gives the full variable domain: KAGVTQTPRYLIKTRGQQVTLSCSPISGHRSVSWYQQTPGQGLQFLFEYFSETQRNKGNFPGRFSGRQFSNSRSEMNVSTLELGDSALYLCASRSGTSGSETQYFGPGTRLLVL.

CDR3 protein: CASSFRPSGIYNEQFF. The CDR3 DNA reads as TGTGCCAGCAGTTTTAGGCCTAGCGGGATATACAATGAGCAGTTCTTC. The chain is built from TRBV27 and TRBJ2-1, with 9 bases lining up with TRBD2. CDR1 MNHEY and CDR2 SMNVEV come from the germline V gene (reference sequence). V lost 3 bases, J lost 4 bases, and 7 bases stayed unmatched. The CDR3 loop spans 16 amino acids.

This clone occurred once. The CDR3 DNA is TGTGCCAGTAGTGTCGTCCGGGACAGCCAGACCTACACCTTC. This translates into CASSVVRDSQTYTF. The chain uses TRBV19 and TRBJ1-2; 7 nucleotides agree with TRBD1. The germline CDR1 and CDR2 sequences are LNHDA and SQIVND (reference sequence). J was trimmed by 10 bases and V by 5 bases; bases with no gene match: 13. The CDR3 sequence is 14 residues long.